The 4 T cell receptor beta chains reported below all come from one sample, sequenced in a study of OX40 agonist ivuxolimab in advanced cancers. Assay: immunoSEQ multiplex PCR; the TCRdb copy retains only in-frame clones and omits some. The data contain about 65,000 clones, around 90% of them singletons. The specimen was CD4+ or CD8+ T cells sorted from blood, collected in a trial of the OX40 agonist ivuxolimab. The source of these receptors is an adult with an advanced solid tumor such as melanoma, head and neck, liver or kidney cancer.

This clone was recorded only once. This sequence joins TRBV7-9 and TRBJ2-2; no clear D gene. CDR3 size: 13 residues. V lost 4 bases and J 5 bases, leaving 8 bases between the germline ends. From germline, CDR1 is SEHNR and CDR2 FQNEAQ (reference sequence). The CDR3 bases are TGTGCCAGCAGCTCCGGAACGACCGGGGAGCTGTTTTTT. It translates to CASSSGTTGELFF.

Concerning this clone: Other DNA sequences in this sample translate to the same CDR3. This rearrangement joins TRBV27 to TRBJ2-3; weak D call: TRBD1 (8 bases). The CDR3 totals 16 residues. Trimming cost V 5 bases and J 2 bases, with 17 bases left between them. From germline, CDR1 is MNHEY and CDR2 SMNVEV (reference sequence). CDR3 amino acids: CASSVTGGGITDTQYF. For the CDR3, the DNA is TGTGCCAGCAGTGTAACAGGGGGAGGGATCACAGATACGCAGTATTTT.

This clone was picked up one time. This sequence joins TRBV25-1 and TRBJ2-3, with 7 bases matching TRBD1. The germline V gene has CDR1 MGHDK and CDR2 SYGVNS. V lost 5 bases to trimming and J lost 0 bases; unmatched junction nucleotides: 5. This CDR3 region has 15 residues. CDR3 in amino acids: CASSRGQPSTDTQYF. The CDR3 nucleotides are TGTGCCAGCAGTAGGGGACAGCCGAGCACAGATACGCAGTATTTT.

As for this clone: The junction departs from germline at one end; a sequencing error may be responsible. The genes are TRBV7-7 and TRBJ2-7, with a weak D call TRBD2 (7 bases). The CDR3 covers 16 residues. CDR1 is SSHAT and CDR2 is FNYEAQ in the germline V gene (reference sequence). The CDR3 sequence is CASSLKRGGNSYEQYF. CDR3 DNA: TGTGCTAGCAGCCTCAAAAGGGGGGGAAACTCCTACGAGCAGTACTTC.